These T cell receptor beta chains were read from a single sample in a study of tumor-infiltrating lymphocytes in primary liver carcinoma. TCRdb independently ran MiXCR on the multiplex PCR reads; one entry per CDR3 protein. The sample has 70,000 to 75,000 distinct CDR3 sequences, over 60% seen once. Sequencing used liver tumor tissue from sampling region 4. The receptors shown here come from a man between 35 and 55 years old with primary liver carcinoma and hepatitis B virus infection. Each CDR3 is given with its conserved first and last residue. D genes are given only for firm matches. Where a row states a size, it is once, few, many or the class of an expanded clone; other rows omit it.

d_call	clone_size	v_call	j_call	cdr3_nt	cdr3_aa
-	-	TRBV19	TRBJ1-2	TGTGCCAGTAGTATAGCCCGGAACTATGGCTACACCTTC	CASSIARNYGYTF
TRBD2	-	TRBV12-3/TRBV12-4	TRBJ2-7	TGTGCCAGTCGGGGGGATTTCTACAAGCAGTACTTC	CASRGDFYKQYF
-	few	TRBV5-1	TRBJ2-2	TGCGCCAGCAGCCCGGGACAGAACACCGGGGAGCTGTTTTTT	CASSPGQNTGELFF
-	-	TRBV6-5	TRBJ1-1	TGTGACAGTAGTCCTATGACAGGCCAAGAGCGGGAAGCTTTCTTT	CDSSPMTGQEREAFF
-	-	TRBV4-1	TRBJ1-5	TGCGCCAGCAGCCAACAAGGGGGTGGCAATCTGCCCCAGCATTTT	CASSQQGGGNLPQHF
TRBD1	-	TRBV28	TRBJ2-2	TGTGCCAGCAGAACGGGACAGTACATCACCGGGGAGCTATTTTTT	CASRTGQYITGELFF
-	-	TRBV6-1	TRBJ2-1	TGTGCCAGCAGAAGAGGGACGGGGGGCTCCTACAATGAGAAGTTCTTC	CASRRGTGGSYNEKFF
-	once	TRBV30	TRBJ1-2	TGTGCCTGGAGTTCCGGTAGTTACTATGGCTACACCTTC	CAWSSGSYYGYTF
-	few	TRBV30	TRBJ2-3	TGTACCTGTATACCGGGGGGCACAGATACGCAATATTTT	CTCIPGGTDTQYF
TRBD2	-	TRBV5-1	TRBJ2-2	TGCGCCAGCAGTTCTAGCGGGTGTGTGGACACCGGGGAGCTGTCTTTT	CASSSSGCVDTGELSF
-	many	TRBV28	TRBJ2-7	TGTGCCAGCAGTTTCCCCCCAAACTACGAGCAGTACTTC	CASSFPPNYEQYF
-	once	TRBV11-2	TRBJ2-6	TGTGTCAGCAGCATATCGCGGGGAAGGGGGGCCAACGTCCTGACTTTC	CVSSISRGRGANVLTF
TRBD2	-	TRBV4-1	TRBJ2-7	TGCGTCAGCAGCCAAGATCCGGCTAGCGGGTGGGCCTACGAGCAGTACTTC	CVSSQDPASGWAYEQYF
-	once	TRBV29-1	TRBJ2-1	TGCAGCGTTGGAGATCGGTTGGGAAGCGGGCACTCCTACAATGAGCAATCCTTC	CSVGDRLGSGHSYNEQSF